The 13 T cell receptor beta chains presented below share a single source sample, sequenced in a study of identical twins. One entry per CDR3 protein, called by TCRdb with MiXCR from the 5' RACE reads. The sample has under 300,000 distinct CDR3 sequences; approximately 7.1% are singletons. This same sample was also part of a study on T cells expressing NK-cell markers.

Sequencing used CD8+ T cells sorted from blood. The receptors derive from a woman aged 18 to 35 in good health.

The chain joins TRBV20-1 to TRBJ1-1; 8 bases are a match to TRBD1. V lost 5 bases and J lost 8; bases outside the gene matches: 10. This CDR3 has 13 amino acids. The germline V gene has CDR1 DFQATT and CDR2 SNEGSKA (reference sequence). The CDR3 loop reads CSASNRGLREAFF. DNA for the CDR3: TGCAGTGCTTCCAACAGGGGGTTAAGAGAAGCTTTCTTT.

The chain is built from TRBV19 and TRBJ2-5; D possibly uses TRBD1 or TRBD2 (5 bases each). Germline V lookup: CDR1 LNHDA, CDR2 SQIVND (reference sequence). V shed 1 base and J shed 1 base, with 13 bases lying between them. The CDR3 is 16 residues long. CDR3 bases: TGTGCCAGTAGTATAGGGGGACGACGGCTCCAAGAGACCCAGTACTTC. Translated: CASSIGGRRLQETQYF.

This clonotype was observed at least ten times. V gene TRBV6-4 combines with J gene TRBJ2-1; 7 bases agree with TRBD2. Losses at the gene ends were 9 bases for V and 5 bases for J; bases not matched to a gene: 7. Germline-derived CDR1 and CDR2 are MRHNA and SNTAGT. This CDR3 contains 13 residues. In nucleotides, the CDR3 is TGTGCCAGTTCCACGGGAGGCCACAATGAGCAGTTCTTC. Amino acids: CASSTGGHNEQFF.

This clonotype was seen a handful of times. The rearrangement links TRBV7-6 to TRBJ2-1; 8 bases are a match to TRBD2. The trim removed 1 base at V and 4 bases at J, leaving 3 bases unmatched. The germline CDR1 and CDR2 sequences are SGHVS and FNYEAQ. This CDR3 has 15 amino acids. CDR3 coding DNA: TGTGCCAGCAGCTTAGTTGGACTAGCATACAATGAGCAGTTCTTC. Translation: CASSLVGLAYNEQFF.

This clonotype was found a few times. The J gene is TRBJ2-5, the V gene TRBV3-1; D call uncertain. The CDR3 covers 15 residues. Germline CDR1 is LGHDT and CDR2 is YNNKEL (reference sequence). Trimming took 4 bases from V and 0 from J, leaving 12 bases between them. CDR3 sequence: CASSPRWWYQETQYF. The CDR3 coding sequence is TGTGCCAGCAGCCCCCGATGGTGGTACCAAGAGACCCAGTACTTC.

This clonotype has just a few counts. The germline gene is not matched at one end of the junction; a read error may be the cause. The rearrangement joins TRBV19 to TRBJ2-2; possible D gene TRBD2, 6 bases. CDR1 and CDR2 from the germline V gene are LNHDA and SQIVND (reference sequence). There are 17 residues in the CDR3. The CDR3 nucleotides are TGTGCCAGTAGTATTTGGACTAAAAACCCTAACACCGGGGAGCTGTTATTT. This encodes CASSIWTKNPNTGELLF.

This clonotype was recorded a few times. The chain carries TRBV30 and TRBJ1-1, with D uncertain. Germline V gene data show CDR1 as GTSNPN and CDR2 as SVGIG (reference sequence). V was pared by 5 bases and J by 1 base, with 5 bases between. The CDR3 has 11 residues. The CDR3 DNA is TGTGCCTGGGGTGCGAACACTGAAGCTTTCTTT. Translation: CAWGANTEAFF.

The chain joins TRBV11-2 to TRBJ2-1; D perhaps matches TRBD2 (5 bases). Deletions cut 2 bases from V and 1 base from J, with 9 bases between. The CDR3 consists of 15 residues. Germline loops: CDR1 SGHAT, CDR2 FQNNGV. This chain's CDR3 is CASSLYGVSYNEQFF. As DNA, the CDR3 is TGTGCCAGCAGCTTATACGGGGTTTCCTACAATGAGCAGTTCTTC.

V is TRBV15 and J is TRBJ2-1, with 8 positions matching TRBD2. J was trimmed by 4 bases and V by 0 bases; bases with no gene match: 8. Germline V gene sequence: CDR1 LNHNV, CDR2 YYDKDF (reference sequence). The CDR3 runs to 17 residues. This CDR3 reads CATSRDQGTRGYNEQFF. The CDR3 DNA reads TGTGCCACCAGCAGAGATCAGGGGACTAGAGGTTACAATGAGCAGTTCTTC.

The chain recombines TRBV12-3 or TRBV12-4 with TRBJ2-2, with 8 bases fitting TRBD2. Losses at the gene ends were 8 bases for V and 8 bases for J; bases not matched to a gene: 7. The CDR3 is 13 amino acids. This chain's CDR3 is CASLGERGGELFF. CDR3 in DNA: TGTGCCAGCCTGGGCGAGCGGGGGGGGGAGCTGTTTTTT.

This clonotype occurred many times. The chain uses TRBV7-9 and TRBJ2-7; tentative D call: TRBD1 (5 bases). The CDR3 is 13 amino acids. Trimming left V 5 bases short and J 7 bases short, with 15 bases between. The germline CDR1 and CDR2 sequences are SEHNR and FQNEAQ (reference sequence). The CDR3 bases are TGTGCCAGCAGCCGAGAAACAGGAATTGAGCAGTACTTC. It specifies CASSRETGIEQYF.

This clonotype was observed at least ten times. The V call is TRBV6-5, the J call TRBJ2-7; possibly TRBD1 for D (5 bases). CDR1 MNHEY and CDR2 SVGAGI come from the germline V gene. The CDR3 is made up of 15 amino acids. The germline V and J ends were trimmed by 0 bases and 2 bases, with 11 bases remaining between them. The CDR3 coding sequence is TGTGCCAGCAGTTACTCGCTGACAGCTACCTACGAGCAGTACTTC. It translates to CASSYSLTATYEQYF.

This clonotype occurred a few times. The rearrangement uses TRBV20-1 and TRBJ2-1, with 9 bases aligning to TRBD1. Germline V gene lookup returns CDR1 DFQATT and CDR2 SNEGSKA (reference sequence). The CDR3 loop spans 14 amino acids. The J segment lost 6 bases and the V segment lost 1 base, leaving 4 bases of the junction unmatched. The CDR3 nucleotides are TGCAGTGCTAGAGGGGACAGGGATATCAATGAGCAGTTCTTC. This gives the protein CSARGDRDINEQFF.